In this sample, the clone carrying this TCR beta chain turned up many times. Its specificity is unknown. This sample is part of a study of T cells in Graves' hyperthyroidism and ophthalmopathy. RNA transcripts gave rise to amplified TCR beta CDR3 regions. Primed by the HTBI set, a first-round RT-PCR was run on the TCR CDR3. TCRdb independently ran MiXCR on the multiplex PCR reads; one entry per CDR3 protein. Here the sample spans around 490,000 distinct CDR3 sequences, 15% to 20% being singletons. With duration under 3 months, ophthalmopathy was active: Clinical Activity Score at least 3, NOSPECS at least 4. PBMCs were obtained from 10 ml fresh peripheral blood. CDR3 length: 15 residues. Germline V lookup: CDR1 SGHRS, CDR2 YFSETQ. The V and J ends lost 1 base and 3 bases respectively, with 14 bases between them. Study results and caveats: Clonotypes that were expanded in thyroid above 0.001 mostly appeared in blood too.

The source is a man in his forties or fifties with Graves' ophthalmopathy. Sequencing was carried out using blood. The chain recombines TRBV5-1 with TRBJ2-7; D unresolved. The CDR3 region has the DNA TGCGCCAGCAGCTTGACCTCTACTAAGAGCTACGAGCAGTACTTC. This translates into CASSLTSTKSYEQYF.